The 9 T cell receptor beta chains reported below all come from one sample, sequenced in a study of blood T cells in healthy people across ages. Primed by a sample-barcoded 5' primer and a J-beta primer mix, a second PCR proceeded for about 7 to 11 cycles. TCRdb reanalysed the 5' RACE reads using MiXCR and keeps one entry per CDR3 protein. The profile shows around 1,800,000 distinct CDR3 sequences, more than 35% of them singletons. What was sequenced was blood. All receptors come from a human donor in good health.

DNA of the CDR3: TGTGCCAGCAGCAACACCGGGACAGGGACCTATGGCTACACCTTC. This encodes CASSNTGTGTYGYTF. V usage is TRBV7-2 and J usage is TRBJ1-2; TRBD1 aligns across 9 bases. Germline loops: CDR1 SGHTA, CDR2 FQGNSA. The junction had 8 bases not matched to a gene; V was cut back by 5 bases and J by 4 bases. The CDR3 totals 15 residues.

The chain is built from TRBV7-2 and TRBJ2-5, with 10 bases fitting TRBD2. V lost 3 bases and J lost 5; bases outside the gene matches: 9. The CDR3 has 16 residues. Per the germline V gene, CDR1 is SGHTA and CDR2 is FQGNSA. This chain's CDR3 is CASSFLLAGGGETQYF. The DNA for the CDR3 is TGTGCCAGCAGCTTCCTATTAGCGGGGGGTGGGGAGACCCAGTACTTC. The entire variable domain, with the rest obtained from reference TRBV7-2 and TRBJ2-5, is as follows: GAGVSQSPSNKVTEKGKDVELRCDPISGHTALYWYRQSLGQGLEFLIYFQGNSAPDKSGLPSDRFSAERTGGSVSTLTIQRTQQEDSAVYLCASSFLLAGGGETQYFGPGTRLLVL.

Worth noting for this clonotype: Mismatch with germline at one junction end may stem from a read error. This chain links TRBV10-3 with TRBJ2-5; 10 bases align to TRBD1. The assigned J gene may be wrong: the sequence end matches TRBJ2-7 better. The CDR3 runs to 15 residues. Germline V gene lookup returns CDR1 ENHRY and CDR2 SYGVKD. The CDR3 is CAVSDRGQGSYEQYF. The CDR3 DNA sequence: TGTGCCGTCAGCGACAGGGGGCAAGGGTCCTACGAGCAGTACTTC.

The chain employs TRBV4-1 and TRBJ1-2, with D uncertain. From germline, CDR1 is MGHRA and CDR2 YSYEKL. The V end lost 7 bases, the J end lost 2 bases, and 17 bases lay between the germline ends. The CDR3 is made up of 15 amino acids. The CDR3 DNA sequence: TGCGCCAGCATCTTAAGAACCGGGCAGAACTATGGCTACACCTTC. Translated: CASILRTGQNYGYTF.

This clonotype came up once. The junction departs from germline at one end; a sequencing error may be responsible. This sequence joins TRBV3-1 and TRBJ2-5; D not certain. The germline CDR1 and CDR2 sequences are LGHDT and YNNKEL (reference sequence). CDR3 length: 14 amino acids. CDR3 bases: TGTGCCAGCAGCCACAGGTTCCGTCAAGAGACCCGGTACTTC. Translation: CASSHRFRQETRYF.

The chain carries TRBV6-2 or TRBV6-3 and TRBJ2-1; TRBD1 matches at 9 bases. Germline V gene sequence: CDR1 MNHEY, CDR2 SVGEGT. CDR3 length equals 16 residues. J lost 3 bases, V lost 6 bases, and 9 bases had no gene match. DNA for the CDR3: TGTGCCAGCAGGCCCACCGCGACAGGGGGCTACAATGAGCAGTTCTTC. The encoded protein is CASRPTATGGYNEQFF.

There are a few counts of this clonotype. V is TRBV20-1 and J is TRBJ2-7, with D tentatively TRBD1 (6 bases). Deletions cut 2 bases from V and 2 bases from J, with 13 bases between. The CDR3 totals 14 residues. CDR1 is DFQATT, CDR2 SNEGSKA, per germline (reference sequence). The CDR3 region has the DNA TGCAGTGCTAGAATACGAGGACAGCCCTACGAGCAGTACTTC. Translation gives CSARIRGQPYEQYF.

The rearrangement uses TRBV6-2 or TRBV6-3 and TRBJ2-7; D is possibly TRBD2 (5 bases). Germline CDR1 reads MNHEY; CDR2 reads SVGEGT. This CDR3 comprises 12 residues. The V gene lost 6 bases and the J gene lost 6 bases, with 12 bases spanning the gap. The CDR3 loop is CASRDFFSEQYF. DNA of the CDR3: TGTGCCAGCAGGGACTTCTTCTCCGAGCAGTACTTC.

This clonotype was recorded a few times. This chain's CDR3 is CSAPNPGLTARNEQFF. The CDR3 nucleotides read TGCAGCGCCCCCAACCCTGGACTAACGGCGAGGAATGAGCAGTTCTTC. This chain links TRBV29-1 with TRBJ2-1, with D possibly TRBD2 on 6 matching bases. V was shortened by 7 bases and J by 7 bases, with 26 bases between the two germline ends. Per germline, CDR1 SQVTM and CDR2 ANQGSEA. This CDR3 contains 16 residues.